The clone carrying this TCR beta chain was found many times. This sample stems from a study of T cells in Graves' hyperthyroidism and ophthalmopathy. Across the whole study: Peripheral blood specimens were obtained at initial diagnosis, prior to any treatment.

RNA transcripts provided the source from which TCR beta CDR3 regions were amplified. The HTBI primer set drove a first-round RT-PCR of the TCR CDR3. From the multiplex PCR reads, TCRdb called clonotypes with MiXCR, one entry per CDR3 protein. The sample lists about 500,000 distinct CDR3 sequences; over 15% were seen once. The CDR3 length is 14 residues. The germline gives CDR1 DFQATT, CDR2 SNEGSKA (reference sequence). J was trimmed by 8 bases and V by 1 base; bases with no gene match: 3. The sequenced sample was blood. The rearrangement joins TRBV20-1 to TRBJ2-1; 12 bases align to TRBD2. The receptor comes from a woman in her late teens or twenties with Graves' hyperthyroidism. The CDR3 is CSARASGRDDEQFF. The CDR3, as DNA: TGCAGTGCTAGAGCTAGCGGGAGGGACGATGAGCAGTTCTTC.